This T cell receptor (beta chain) was captured in a study of blood T cells in healthy people across ages. General observations from the study: It was not possible, with unsorted PBMCs, to conclusively compare naive and antigen-experienced cells. Older individuals had lower TCR beta diversity per million T cells (the decline was roughly linear).

CDR3 size: 15 residues. The germline V and J ends were trimmed by 3 bases and 0 bases, with 7 bases remaining between them. Germline V gives CDR1 SGDLS, CDR2 YYNGEE. On this clonotype itself: Its antigen is currently unknown.

Sample-barcoded 5' priming and a J-beta primer mix drove a second PCR of about 7 to 12 cycles. Every sample produced at least 2.5 million CDR3-containing paired-end reads. TCRdb re-derived calls from the 5' RACE reads in MiXCR, one entry per CDR3 protein. The data show fewer than 950,000 distinct CDR3 sequences, about 34% seen once. The receptor's source is a man between 18 and 29 years old in good health. Sequenced material: blood. The rearrangement joins TRBV9 to TRBJ2-6; unclear D gene. The CDR3 DNA reads TGTGCCAGCAGCGGCATGGGCTCTGGGGCCAACGTCCTGACTTTC. This translates into CASSGMGSGANVLTF. Variable domain in full (rest from reference TRBV9 and TRBJ2-6): DSGVTQTPKHLITATGQRVTLRCSPRSGDLSVYWYQQSLDQGLQFLIQYYNGEERAKGNILERFSAQQFPDLHSELNLSSLELGDSALYFCASSGMGSGANVLTFGAGSRLTVL.